The rows below give T cell receptor beta chains drawn from one sample of a study of T cell repertoires in ileal Crohn's disease. Only in-frame clones appear in the TCRdb table, and some are missing; sequencing was by immunoSEQ multiplex PCR. The table has about 62,000 clones, less than 90% seen once. The sample consisted of ileal tissue. Receptors originate from an adult with Crohn's disease. Both conserved end residues are part of each CDR3. Each record gives: CDR3 protein, D gene, V gene, clone size. The D gene is left open where the match is weak. Rows may omit the clone size; those that give it use once, few, many or a size class.

CASSLGQGSWDTEAFF	TRBD1	TRBV5-8	NA
CASSEVAGVDTQYF	TRBD2	TRBV2	NA
CATKGGSYNEQFF	NA	TRBV2	NA
CASMLAGGNPYEQYF	TRBD2	TRBV27	NA
CASAPSTGSTDTQYF	NA	TRBV6-1	NA
CSVQQGANVLTF	NA	TRBV29-1	NA
CASSKALRGRGYTF	NA	TRBV21-1	NA
CAWSWGGQVFSGANVLTF	NA	TRBV30	NA
CASSLADKAYEQYF	NA	TRBV5-1	NA
CAISEAGGGEAFF	NA	TRBV10-3	NA
CASSLMTSGNTIYF	NA	TRBV7-9	few
CASSVASGSLEQYF	TRBD2	TRBV9	NA
CASSLVGQNTGELFF	NA	TRBV5-4	NA
CASSNSPGQGAWVNEQFF	TRBD1	TRBV2	once
CASSQDRRAGAFF	NA	TRBV4-2	NA
CASSLEGQYQETQYF	NA	TRBV13	NA
CASSRRDRDEKLFF	TRBD1	TRBV4-1	NA
CAWMGAPSKAFF	NA	TRBV30	NA
CASSSPGTSGRYEQYF	TRBD2	TRBV27	few
CASSDSGGSREQYF	TRBD2	TRBV19	NA
CASSRTEVGDGYTF	NA	TRBV11-1	NA
CASSLNRGGVSSYEQYF	NA	TRBV18	NA
CASSPRQGKYQETQYF	TRBD1	TRBV4-3	NA
CASSFGLFNYGYTF	NA	TRBV27	NA
CASSLTGNQPQHF	NA	TRBV11-2	NA
CSVEWRGASHEQFF	TRBD2	TRBV29-1	NA
CASSPPSQETQYF	NA	TRBV18	NA
CATSPDDRAFSGNTIYF	TRBD1	TRBV15	NA
CASRELQGLAYGYTF	NA	TRBV19	NA
CASSLGGDYGYTF	NA	TRBV5-1	NA
CSVGRGGREVKGTDTQYF	NA	TRBV29-1	NA
CSSFTDTQYF	NA	TRBV20-1	NA
CASSNGGGVQPQHF	NA	TRBV6-5	NA
CAWGATGGEAFF	TRBD1	TRBV30	few
CASSPRQGSGYTF	TRBD1	TRBV14	NA
CASSLVQGGTEAFF	NA	TRBV5-4	few
CSVVVANYGYTF	NA	TRBV29-1	NA
CASSQRTGDSPLHF	TRBD1	TRBV4-1	NA
CASSMGRQGNTEAFF	NA	TRBV19	NA
CASSFSRDSYGYTF	TRBD1	TRBV6-4	NA
CASSQHGRGSGYGYTF	NA	TRBV4-1	NA
CASSQGQGGTEAFF	TRBD1	TRBV4-3	NA
CAWKRRDSTYNEQFF	NA	TRBV30	NA
CASSGTGNQPQHF	TRBD1	TRBV2	NA
CASRGTGGTNQPQHF	TRBD1	TRBV6-1	NA
CATKRRRQTGELFF	NA	TRBV15	NA
CATSPPGGSTEAFF	NA	TRBV15	medium-sized